This T cell receptor beta chain was recorded in a study of cytomegalovirus exposure and HLA in healthy donors. Findings and caveats of the study: Presence/absence comparisons presumed near-even sequencing depth among donors. The study recorded 160 or so TCR beta chains that were cytomegalovirus-associated. Later examination showed HLA-associated TCR beta chains had greater clonal expansion than equally common others. What a later analysis reportedly showed was that an Asian-associated ancestry cluster had fewer N-insertions than the approximately 700-donor mean.

Worth noting for this clone: Antigen unknown.

With 60 Vbeta and 13 Jbeta primers, the PCR was carried out. Clones were read by immunoSEQ multiplex PCR, and TCRdb kept only the in-frame ones, dropping some. The profile covers some 150,000 clones, with 60% to 85% appearing a single time and under 8% taken by the ten largest. The source material was PBMCs. The TCR sequence derives from a man in his forties or fifties in good health and CMV-seropositive.

CDR3 sequence (DNA): TGTGCCAGTACCTGGGGAGATCAGCCCCAGCATTTT. This encodes CASTWGDQPQHF. The J gene is TRBJ1-5, the V gene TRBV19; D not resolved. V dropped 7 bases and J dropped 5 bases, with 9 bases sitting between them. CDR3 length equals 12 residues. Germline V gene data show CDR1 as LNHDA and CDR2 as SQIVND (reference sequence).